This T cell receptor beta chain was sequenced in a study of graft-versus-host responses after intestinal transplantation. In the study overall: Recipients underwent multivisceral, liver-intestinal, or isolated intestinal transplants. Once they had received anti-thymocyte globulin induction, all recipients took tacrolimus and steroids for roughly three years.

Findings and caveats of the study: Some GvH clones were seen earlier in gut or blood, suggesting intestinal origin. Allograft graft-versus-host to host-versus-graft clonal ratios ran high in patients with graft-donor T cell macrochimerism.

Sequenced by immunoSEQ multiplex PCR; TCRdb stores in-frame clones only, minus some. The data contain over 10,000 clones, approximately 85% of them singletons. With respect to this clone: What it binds is unknown.

Trimming pared 6 bases from V and 6 bases from J, leaving 15 bases between. This CDR3 is built from 13 residues. Germline CDR1 is SGHNT and CDR2 is YYREEE (reference sequence). Sequencing used PBMCs, obtained after intestinal transplantation. This sequence originates from a human patient who received an intestinal transplant, so some T cells may come from the graft donor. V is TRBV5-4 and J is TRBJ2-5; TRBD2 is a possible D gene (5 bases). CDR3 sequence (DNA): TGTGCCAGCACCCCTGGTAGCGAGAAGACCCAGTACTTC. Residues: CASTPGSEKTQYF.